What follows is one T cell receptor (beta chain) and its context. This sample was taken from a study of cytomegalovirus exposure and HLA in healthy donors. Primers for the PCR totalled 60 Vbeta and 13 Jbeta. Clones were sequenced by immunoSEQ multiplex PCR, and TCRdb holds only the in-frame ones, with some missing. The sample lists about 180,000 clones; 75% to 85% were seen once. Germline CDR1 and CDR2: SEHNR and FQNEAQ (reference sequence). The CDR3 runs 15 residues. The V and J ends lost 3 bases and 5 bases, in that order; junction bases with no gene match: 3. The V and J genes are TRBV7-9 and TRBJ2-1, with 11 bases fitting TRBD2. Sequencing used PBMCs. The clonotype comes from a woman under 30 in good health and CMV-seropositive. For the CDR3, the DNA is TGTGCCAGCAGCTTTAGCGGGGGGGAAAACAATGAGCAGTTCTTC. Translating it yields CASSFSGGENNEQFF.